The text below deals with one T cell receptor beta chain. This sample is part of a study of CD8 T cells in Susac syndrome. With 2 bases removed from V and 5 bases from J, the gap between germline ends came to 13 bases. This CDR3 is built from 15 residues. Germline lookup yields CDR1 LGHDT and CDR2 YNNKEL (reference sequence). cDNA came from approximately 0.5 to 1 ug RNA primed by random hexamers. A multiplex approach, immunoSEQ multiplex PCR, amplified TCR beta CDR3 across 54 Vbeta and 13 Jbeta. MiXCR, applied by TCRdb to the immunoSEQ multiplex PCR reads, yields one record per CDR3 protein. The sample has roughly 200,000 distinct CDR3 sequences, about 95% seen once; the top ten hold around 0.16%. Sequencing of TCR beta was undertaken in CD8+ and CD4+ T cells derived from blood. The patients who served as multiple sclerosis controls were treatment-naive and had stable or active relapsing-remitting disease that fulfilled the revised McDonald criteria. CD8+ and CD4+ T cells were negatively isolated; TEMRA cells were FACS-enriched.

The sequencing sample was made of CD8+ T cells from PBMCs. The source of this sequence is a human donor with multiple sclerosis. This sequence joins TRBV3-1 and TRBJ2-1; tentatively, D is TRBD2 (6 bases). CDR3 region: CASSQLRGYNNEQFF. Written as DNA, the CDR3 is TGTGCCAGCAGCCAACTCCGGGGGTATAACAATGAGCAGTTCTTC.